This T cell receptor (beta chain) was captured in a study of T-cell reconstitution after alpha-beta-depleted transplantation in children. Unique molecular identifiers were incorporated when the TCRbeta library was constructed. TCRdb processed the PCR reads anew with MiXCR; each CDR3 protein has one entry. The table includes roughly 670,000 distinct CDR3 sequences, about an eighth detected once. This clonotype was picked up many times. Germline assignment: CDR1 LGHNT and CDR2 FRNRAP. V shed 1 base and J shed 2 bases, with 13 bases lying between them. The length of the CDR3 is 16 residues. The source is a girl aged 2 to 9 with congenital amegakaryocytic thrombocytopenia, due to receive a stem cell transplant. The rearrangement joins TRBV12-5 to TRBJ2-3; the D is unclear. This specimen consisted of PBMCs, obtained before TCRalphabeta/CD19-depleted stem cell transplant. CDR3 bases: TGTGCTAGTGGTTTGGGTACACAGACCTCCACAGATACGCAGTATTTT. Translated: CASGLGTQTSTDTQYF.